This T cell receptor (beta chain) was identified during a study of type 1 and type 2 diabetes patients. Overall study: Participants included type 1 and type 2 diabetes patients plus nondiabetic controls. T cells were magnetically sorted from PBMCs as CD4+ or CD8+ subsets. Across the study, 18,976,912 paired-end reads were produced.

PCR was run on genomic DNA. Amplification of the beta chain CDR3 used 30 forward and 13 reverse multiplex primers. MiXCR, run by TCRdb on the multiplex PCR reads, gives a single entry per CDR3 protein. The sample shows 250,000 or so distinct CDR3 sequences, over 45% of them seen only once. Germline values: CDR1 LGHNA, CDR2 YNFKEQ. The CDR3 length is 14 residues. V lost 6 bases and J 2 bases, leaving 14 bases between the germline ends. Peripheral blood, 9.5 to 10 milliliters per participant, was collected. The chain couples TRBV4-2 to TRBJ2-7; a possible D gene is TRBD1 (6 bases). Sequenced input: peripheral blood mononuclear cells (PBMCs). This TCR was sampled from a man aged 18 to 30 with type 2 diabetes. The CDR3 sequence is CASRRQVGTYEQYF. The CDR3 nucleotides are TGTGCCAGCAGGAGACAGGTAGGAACCTACGAGCAGTACTTC.